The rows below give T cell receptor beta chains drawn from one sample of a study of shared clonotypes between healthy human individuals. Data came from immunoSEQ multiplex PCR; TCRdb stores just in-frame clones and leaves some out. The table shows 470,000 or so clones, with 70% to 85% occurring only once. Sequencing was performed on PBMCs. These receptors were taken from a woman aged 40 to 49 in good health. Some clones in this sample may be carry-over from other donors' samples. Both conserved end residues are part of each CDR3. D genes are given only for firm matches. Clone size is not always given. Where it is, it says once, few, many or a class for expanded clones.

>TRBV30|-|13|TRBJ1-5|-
TGTGCCTGGACCGGTGGCGGCAATCAGCCCCAGCATTTT
CAWTGGGNQPQHF
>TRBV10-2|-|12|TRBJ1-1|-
TGCGCCAGCAGGGTTAACAGGGAGAAAGCTTTCTTT
CASRVNREKAFF
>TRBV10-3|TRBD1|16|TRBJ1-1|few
TGTGCCATCAGAGCCCCGGGACAGGGAAGGGACACTGAAGCTTTCTTT
CAIRAPGQGRDTEAFF
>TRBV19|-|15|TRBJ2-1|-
TGTGCCAGTAAGCCCCGTCGTGGCTCCTACAATGAGCAGTTCTTC
CASKPRRGSYNEQFF
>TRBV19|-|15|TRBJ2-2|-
TGTGCCAGTAACCCCATGGCAGCGAACACCGGGGAGCTGTTTTTT
CASNPMAANTGELFF
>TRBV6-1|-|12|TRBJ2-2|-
TGTGCCAGCAGGATACCCACCGGGGAGCTGTTTTTT
CASRIPTGELFF
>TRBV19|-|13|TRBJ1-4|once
TGTGCCAGTAGTATAGAAGGAAATGAAAAACTGTTTTTT
CASSIEGNEKLFF
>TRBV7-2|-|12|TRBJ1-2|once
TGTGCCAGCACGGCAGGGCCCTATGGCTACACCTTC
CASTAGPYGYTF
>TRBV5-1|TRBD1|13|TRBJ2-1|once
TGCGCCAGCAGGTGGACAGGGGGGGATGAGCAGTTCTTC
CASRWTGGDEQFF
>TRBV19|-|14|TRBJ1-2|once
TGTGCCAGTAGTATCCCAGGTATCAACTATGGCTACACCTTC
CASSIPGINYGYTF
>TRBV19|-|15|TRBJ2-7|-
TGTGCCAGTAGTCCTCAGGGGGGATTCTCCTACGAGCAGTACTTC
CASSPQGGFSYEQYF
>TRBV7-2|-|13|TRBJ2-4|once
TGTGCCAGCAGTTCACTACTTGGGGACATTCAGTACTTC
CASSSLLGDIQYF
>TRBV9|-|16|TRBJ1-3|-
TGTGCCAGCAGCGTAGACCCACAGGGAACAGGAAACACCATATATTTT
CASSVDPQGTGNTIYF
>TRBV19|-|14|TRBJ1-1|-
TGTGCCAGTAGTATCACGGGGGCTGGGACTGAAGCTTTCTTT
CASSITGAGTEAFF
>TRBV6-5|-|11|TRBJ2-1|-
TGTGCCAGCAGTACCCAGCGGGAGCAGTTCTTC
CASSTQREQFF
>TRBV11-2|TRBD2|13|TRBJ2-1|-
TGTGCCAGCAGCTTGGGACTAGACAATGAGCAGTTCTTC
CASSLGLDNEQFF
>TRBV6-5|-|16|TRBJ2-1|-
TGTGCCAGCAGTTACTCTGCTAGCGCGACACACAATGAGCAGTTCTTC
CASSYSASATHNEQFF
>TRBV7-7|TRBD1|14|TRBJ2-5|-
TGTGCTAGCAGCCAGACAGGGCTGACAGAGACCCAGTACTTC
CASSQTGLTETQYF
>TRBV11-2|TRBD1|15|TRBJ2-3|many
TGTGCCAGCAGGTTCGGGACAGGGGCGGCAGATACGCAGTATTTT
CASRFGTGAADTQYF
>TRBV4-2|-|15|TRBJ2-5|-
TGTGCCAGCAGCCCCAAGCCCAGCGCCCAAGAGACCCAGTACTTC
CASSPKPSAQETQYF
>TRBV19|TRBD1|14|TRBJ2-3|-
TGTGCCAGTAGTATCCAGGGGGTACCAGATACGCAGTATTTT
CASSIQGVPDTQYF
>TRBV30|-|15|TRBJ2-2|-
TGTGCCTGGAGTGTACTCGGCCCGAACACCGGGGAGCTGTTTTTT
CAWSVLGPNTGELFF
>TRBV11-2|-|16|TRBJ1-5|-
TGTGCCAGCAGCTCCTATCGAACAGGGAGCAATCAGCCCCAGCATTTT
CASSSYRTGSNQPQHF
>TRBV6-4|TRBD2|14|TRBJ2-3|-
TGTGCCAGCAGGACTAGCCAAGCAGCAGATACGCAGTATTTT
CASRTSQAADTQYF